Listed below are T cell receptor beta chains from one sample, sequenced in a study of shared clonotypes between healthy human individuals. Sequencing was performed with immunoSEQ multiplex PCR; in TCRdb, only in-frame clones are kept and a portion is missing. The table lists roughly 1,600,000 clones, approximately 98.5% of them singletons. The sequenced sample consisted of naive CD4+ T cells sorted from blood. These receptors originate from a young man in good health. Both conserved end residues are part of each CDR3. Fields, in order: V gene, clone size, J gene, D gene, CDR3 DNA, CDR3 protein. A D gene is named only where the DNA matches it firmly. Size tells how often a clone was seen (once, few, many) or the class of an expanded clone, and some rows leave it out.

>TRBV5-1|once|TRBJ2-3|NA
TGCGCCAGCAGCTTGGACCCCCCCGGAGGCACAGATACGCAGTATTTT
CASSLDPPGGTDTQYF
>TRBV7-6|NA|TRBJ2-2|NA
TGTGCCAGCAGCTTATCCGGGAGTGACACCGGGGAGCTGTTTTTT
CASSLSGSDTGELFF
>TRBV5-4|NA|TRBJ2-7|TRBD1
TGTGCCAGCAGCTTGAGACGAGGACAGGGGAGAGTCTACGAGCAGTACTTC
CASSLRRGQGRVYEQYF
>TRBV5-4|NA|TRBJ2-6|NA
TGTGCCAGCAGCCTACTAGACTCGGGGCTGGCGGCCAACGTCCTGACTTTC
CASSLLDSGLAANVLTF
>TRBV5-5|NA|TRBJ1-5|NA
TGTGCCAGCAGCCCCACCTTACTCGGGAGTTATCAGCCCCAGCATTTT
CASSPTLLGSYQPQHF
>TRBV5-1|NA|TRBJ2-7|TRBD1
TGCGCCAGCAGCCGCTCCGGGACAGGCGGTCACTACGAGCAGTACTTC
CASSRSGTGGHYEQYF
>TRBV15|once|TRBJ2-7|NA
TGTGCCACCAGCAGAGATAGGGCTAGCGCTGCCTACGAGCAGTACTTC
CATSRDRASAAYEQYF
>TRBV10-1|NA|TRBJ2-7|NA
TGCGCCAGCAGTGAGTCGAATGAATACGAGCAGTACTTC
CASSESNEYEQYF
>TRBV7-2|NA|TRBJ1-1|NA
TGTGCCAGCAGCTTTGCCATGAACACTGAAGCTTTCTTT
CASSFAMNTEAFF
>TRBV7-6|NA|TRBJ2-5|NA
TGTGCCAGCAGCTCAGACCAAGAGACCCAGTACTTC
CASSSDQETQYF
>TRBV18|NA|TRBJ2-7|NA
TGTGCCAGCTCACCTGCCCCTCACTCCTACGAGCAGTACTTC
CASSPAPHSYEQYF
>TRBV7-9|once|TRBJ2-7|NA
TGTGCCAGCAGCAAGATCCGCCGGGACCGCTATGACCTCGATGAGCAGTACTTC
CASSKIRRDRYDLDEQYF
>TRBV5-1|NA|TRBJ1-2|NA
TGCGCCAGCAGCCCCGGGGGGGCTAACTATGGCTACACCTTC
CASSPGGANYGYTF
>TRBV10-3|NA|TRBJ2-3|TRBD1
TGTGCCATCAGTGCTTGGGAACAGGGGGCGCGAGGCACAGATACGCAGTATTTT
CAISAWEQGARGTDTQYF
>TRBV5-1|NA|TRBJ2-7|NA
TGCGCCAGCAGCTTGGCCGTTGCGGGTTACGAGCAGTACTTC
CASSLAVAGYEQYF
>TRBV28|NA|TRBJ2-1|NA
TGTGCCAGCGGCAGTCGAGGTGAGCAGTTCTTC
CASGSRGEQFF
>TRBV7-9|NA|TRBJ2-7|NA
TGTGCCAGCACCTCGATTGGGGACTCCATCTACGAGCAGTACTTC
CASTSIGDSIYEQYF
>TRBV18|NA|TRBJ2-1|TRBD1
TGTGCCAGCTCACCAACCGGAACAGGGGACAATGAGCAGTTCTTC
CASSPTGTGDNEQFF
>TRBV19|NA|TRBJ2-7|TRBD2
TGTGCCAGTAGTTCCCCCGGACTAGCGGGCGAATACGAGCAGTACTTC
CASSSPGLAGEYEQYF
>TRBV29-1|NA|TRBJ2-7|TRBD2
TGCAGCGTTGCTGGACTAGCGATCAACGAGCAGTACTTC
CSVAGLAINEQYF
>TRBV5-6|once|TRBJ2-7|NA
TGTGCCAGCAGCTTGGCTCTTTCCTACGAGCAGTACTTC
CASSLALSYEQYF
>TRBV30|NA|TRBJ1-4|NA
TGTGCCTGGAGTGTAATGCGCGGGACACTTAGACCGCTGAATGAAAAACTGTTTTTT
CAWSVMRGTLRPLNEKLFF